The present TCR beta chain was sequenced within a study of T cells in localized non-small cell lung cancer. Study-level points and caveats: Longer overall survival was seen with higher T cell density measured in blood. Heterogeneity remains possible, as sequencing covered one tumor region only. The study found T cell clonality highest in uninvolved adjacent lung, above tumor. Out of the top 100 tumor clones, a median roughly 52 were seen in adjacent lung.

Details on this clone: Its antigen is not known.

Data came from immunoSEQ multiplex PCR; TCRdb stores just in-frame clones and leaves some out. The profile covers tens of thousands of clones, with roughly 90% appearing a single time and over 2% taken by the ten largest. The sequenced sample was peripheral blood, obtained before any cancer treatment. This TCR was sampled from a female donor older than 55 with stage I lung adenocarcinoma.

CDR3 sequence reads: CASSRQGGRANSPLHF. The CDR3 DNA is TGTGCCAGCTCACGACAGGGCGGGAGGGCGAATTCACCCCTCCACTTT. V gene TRBV18 combines with J gene TRBJ1-6; the match to TRBD1 covers 7 bases. The CDR3 spans 16 residues. Per the germline V gene, CDR1 is KGHSH and CDR2 is LQKENI. V shed 4 bases, J shed 7 bases, and the junction held 10 bases outside the gene matches.